Listed below are T cell receptor beta chains from one sample, sequenced in a study of long-term antiretroviral therapy in people with HIV. TCRdb's table, derived via immunoSEQ multiplex PCR, lists solely in-frame clones and lacks some. Counted here are 25,000 to 35,000 clones, roughly 88% occurring once; the ten biggest clones make up 3.8%. The specimen comprised unsorted PBMCs, sampled 0.8 years before starting antiretroviral therapy. The source is a man younger than 35 with HIV. The conserved cysteine and the conserved F or W are not part of the CDR3 here. Each record gives: V gene, CDR3 protein.

V: TRBV7-2; CDR3: ASSLGTGLGNTIY
V: TRBV6-5; CDR3: ASSYSISQVNTEAF
V: TRBV19; CDR3: ASSRRDRGRYEQY
V: TRBV27; CDR3: ASGRGQGVPPQH
V: TRBV11-1; CDR3: ASSRSIGASRELF
V: TRBV10-2; CDR3: ASSRDRGEEGANVLT
V: TRBV30; CDR3: AWSQQGGYYEQY
V: TRBV5-1; CDR3: ASSERDEQF
V: TRBV10-3; CDR3: AIKVEVGGVGAF
V: TRBV5-5; CDR3: ASSLTEGNQPQH
V: TRBV2; CDR3: ASRVGLAVYEQY
V: TRBV9; CDR3: ASSAHRANGELF
V: TRBV7-6; CDR3: ASKAGGNYEQY
V: TRBV7-9; CDR3: ASTVKRARDSNTIY
V: TRBV5-1; CDR3: ASRPRTSGATYEQY
V: TRBV28; CDR3: ASGQLHTEAF
V: TRBV5-1; CDR3: ASSSGQGREYPTNEKLF